The rows below give T cell receptor beta chains drawn from one sample of a study of graft-versus-host responses after intestinal transplantation. Sequencing used immunoSEQ multiplex PCR; TCRdb keeps in-frame clones, though not all of them. This sample has 75,000 to 100,000 clones; roughly 88% occur once, and the top ten carry more than 1.4%. Specimen: PBMCs, collected 255 days after intestinal transplant. The source is a human patient who received an intestinal transplant, so some T cells may come from the graft donor. Each CDR3 is given with its conserved first and last residue. The order of the fields is clone size, D gene, J gene, V gene, CDR3 DNA, CDR3 protein. D genes are given only for firm matches. Expanded clones get a size class; other rows say once, few or many, or leave the size out.

-,-,TRBJ1-1,TRBV6-6,TGTGCCAGCAGTTACTCAATCGGGGCCACTGAAGCTTTCTTT,CASSYSIGATEAFF
-,TRBD1,TRBJ1-4,TRBV30,TGTGCCTGGAGTGGACAGGGGGCAACTAATGAAAAACTGTTTTTT,CAWSGQGATNEKLFF
-,-,TRBJ2-5,TRBV29-1,TGCAGCGGGATACAGGGAGTCGAGACCCAGTACTTC,CSGIQGVETQYF
-,TRBD1,TRBJ1-6,TRBV7-9,TGTGCCAGCAGCTCCTCTGACCCAGGGGGAGCATCACCCCTCCACTTT,CASSSSDPGGASPLHF
few,-,TRBJ2-4,TRBV5-1,TGCGCCAGCAGCGTGCAATCTGGGCTAGGAAACATTCAGTACTTC,CASSVQSGLGNIQYF
-,-,TRBJ1-1,TRBV6-1,TGTGCCAGCAGCTACATCGACAGTTCCACTGAAGCTTTCTTT,CASSYIDSSTEAFF
-,TRBD2,TRBJ2-3,TRBV19,TGTGCCAGTAGTATAAGACTAGCGGGGATCACAGATACGCAGTATTTT,CASSIRLAGITDTQYF
-,TRBD1,TRBJ2-5,TRBV9,TGTGCCAGCAGCCCACGGACAGGGCAGCAAGAGACCCAGTACTTC,CASSPRTGQQETQYF
-,-,TRBJ1-2,TRBV6-5,TGTGCCAGCAGTCCCGGACAGCCAGGAGGCTACACCTTC,CASSPGQPGGYTF
-,-,TRBJ2-7,TRBV6-7,TGTGCCAGCCGCGGGGGCTCTCGCTCCTACGAGCAGTACTTC,CASRGGSRSYEQYF
-,-,TRBJ1-2,TRBV7-6,TGTGCCAGCAGCTTGGGGGCTGGCTATGGCTACACCTTC,CASSLGAGYGYTF
once,TRBD1,TRBJ1-5,TRBV28,TGTGCCAGCAGTTCGGGGACAGATGCCAATCAGCCCCAGCATTTT,CASSSGTDANQPQHF
once,TRBD2,TRBJ2-1,TRBV19,TGTGCCAGTACGGGGCGGGAGAGTGGTGTAGGCAACAATGAGCAGTTCTTC,CASTGRESGVGNNEQFF
-,-,TRBJ2-3,TRBV6-6,TGTGCCAGCAGTTCTGGTGGAGATACGCAGTATTTT,CASSSGGDTQYF
-,TRBD2,TRBJ2-5,TRBV2,TGTGCCAGCAGTGACGGCGGGAGGGCCGGGGAGACCCAGTACTTC,CASSDGGRAGETQYF
-,TRBD1,TRBJ1-1,TRBV7-9,TGTGCCAGCAGCGAGCCGGGACAGGGGGCCACTGAAGCTTTCTTT,CASSEPGQGATEAFF
-,-,TRBJ2-1,TRBV9,TGTGCCAGCAGCGTAGGCGCCGGGACGGCTGGGGACAATGAGCAGTTCTTC,CASSVGAGTAGDNEQFF
once,-,TRBJ1-1,TRBV27,TGTGCCAGCAGTTTTTTAGGGGGTCAGGGCACTGAAGCTTTCTTT,CASSFLGGQGTEAFF
-,-,TRBJ1-3,TRBV2,TGTGCCAGCACGAGGGACACTGGAAACACCATATATTTT,CASTRDTGNTIYF